Reported below is one TCR beta chain. The sample is drawn from a study of shared T cell receptors in the human thymus. The CDR3 length is 15 residues. After removal of 4 bases from V and 5 bases from J, the junction contained 8 bases not matched to a gene. Germline CDR1 is LGHNA and CDR2 is YSLEER. Using immunoSEQ multiplex PCR, the repertoire was profiled, and TCRdb retains in-frame clones only, with some absent. The table shows around 65,000 clones, with over 90% occurring only once. This chain joins TRBV4-3 and TRBJ2-5; 9 bases agree with TRBD2. Sequencing was done on a sample of thymocytes. The source is a human donor. The CDR3 nucleotides read TGCGCCAGCAGCCGGTCTAGCGGGGTGGGGGAGACCCAGTACTTC. This translates into CASSRSSGVGETQYF.